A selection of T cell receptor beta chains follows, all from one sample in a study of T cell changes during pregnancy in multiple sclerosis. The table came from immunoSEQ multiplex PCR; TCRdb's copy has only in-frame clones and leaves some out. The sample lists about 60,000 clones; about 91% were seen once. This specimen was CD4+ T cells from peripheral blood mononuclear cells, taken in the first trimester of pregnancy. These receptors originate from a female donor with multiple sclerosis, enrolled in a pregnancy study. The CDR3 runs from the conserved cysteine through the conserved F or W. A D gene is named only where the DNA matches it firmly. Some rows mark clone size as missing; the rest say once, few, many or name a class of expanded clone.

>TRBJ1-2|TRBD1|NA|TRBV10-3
TGTGCCATCAGTGACAGGGGGAACTATGGCTACACCTTC
CAISDRGNYGYTF
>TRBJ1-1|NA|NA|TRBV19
TGTGCCAGTAGTAAACAGGGAATGAACACTGAAGCTTTCTTT
CASSKQGMNTEAFF
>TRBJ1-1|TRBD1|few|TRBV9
TGTGCCAGCAGCGCCCAGGGGGCGACTGAAGCTTTCTTT
CASSAQGATEAFF
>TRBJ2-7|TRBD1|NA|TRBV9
TGTGCCAGCAGCATCCGACAGGGGGGGGACGAGCAGTACTTC
CASSIRQGGDEQYF
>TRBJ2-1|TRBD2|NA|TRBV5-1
TGCGCCAGCAGCTCGATAGCGGGGAGCTACAATGAGCAGTTCTTC
CASSSIAGSYNEQFF
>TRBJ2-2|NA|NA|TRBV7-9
TGTGCCAGCAGCTTTTATCAGGGGCGGTCTGTGACCGGGGAGCTGTTTTTT
CASSFYQGRSVTGELFF
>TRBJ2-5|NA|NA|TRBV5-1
TGCGCCAGCAGCTTGCCGGAGGGTACAGGCGGCGGGACCCAGTACTTC
CASSLPEGTGGGTQYF
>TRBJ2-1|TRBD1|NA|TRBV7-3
TGTGCCAGCACCAACCGACAGGGAACCTACAATGAGCAGTTCTTC
CASTNRQGTYNEQFF
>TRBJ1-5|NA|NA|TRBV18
TGTGCCAGCTCACCAACGGGATCGGGCAATCAGCCCCAGCATTTT
CASSPTGSGNQPQHF
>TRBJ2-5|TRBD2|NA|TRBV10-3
TGTGCCATCAGTGCCCAGCGGGGGGGTTACGAGACCCAGTACTTC
CAISAQRGGYETQYF
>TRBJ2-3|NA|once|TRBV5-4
TGTGCCAGCAGGGGCGGCGGGGTCGGCACAGATACGCAGTATTTT
CASRGGGVGTDTQYF
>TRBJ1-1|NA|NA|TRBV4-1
TGCGCCAGCACGAAAGACAGTTGGGGCACTGAAGCTTTCTTT
CASTKDSWGTEAFF
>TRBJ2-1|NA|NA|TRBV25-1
TGTGCCAGCAGTGAATTAGCAGGGTGGAAAGAGCAGTTCTTC
CASSELAGWKEQFF
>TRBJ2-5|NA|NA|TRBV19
TGTGCCAGTAGTATAGTGTTAGCGGCTACCCAAGAGACCCAGTACTTC
CASSIVLAATQETQYF
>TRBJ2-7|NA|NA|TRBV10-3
TGTGCCACCGGGACACAGGGCGAGCAGTACTTC
CATGTQGEQYF
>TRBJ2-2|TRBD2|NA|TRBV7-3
TGTGCCAGCAGCTTATCGCCCAGCGGGGTCACCGGGGAGCTGTTTTTT
CASSLSPSGVTGELFF
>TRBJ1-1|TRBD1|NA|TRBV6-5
TGTGCCAGCAGTTACTCCGACAGGGAAACTGAAGCTTTCTTT
CASSYSDRETEAFF
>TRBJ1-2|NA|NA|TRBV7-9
TGTGCCAGCAGCCTCGGACAGTCCTATGGATACACCTTC
CASSLGQSYGYTF
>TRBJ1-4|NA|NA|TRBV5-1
TGCGCCAGCAGCACCCAGGGATCGGCTGAAAAACTGTTTTTT
CASSTQGSAEKLFF
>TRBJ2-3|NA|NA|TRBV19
TGTGCCAGTAGTAGGAGGCCGAGCGGAAGTAGCACAGATACGCAGTATTTT
CASSRRPSGSSTDTQYF
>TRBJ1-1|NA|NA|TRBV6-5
TGTGCCAGCAGTTCCCCCAGGGACACTGAAGCTTTCTTT
CASSSPRDTEAFF
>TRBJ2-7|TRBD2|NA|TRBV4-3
TGCGCCAGCAGCCAAGTAGCGGGGGGGTCGTACGAGCAGTACTTC
CASSQVAGGSYEQYF
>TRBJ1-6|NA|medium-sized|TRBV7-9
TGTGCCAGCAGCTCGTTCAGGGGTAACTCACCCCTCCACTTT
CASSSFRGNSPLHF
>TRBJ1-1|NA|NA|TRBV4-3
TGCGCCAGCAGCCAAGAATCTAAGTCGGCTGAAGCTTTCTTT
CASSQESKSAEAFF
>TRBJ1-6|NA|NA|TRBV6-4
TGTGCCAGCAGTGACTTACCACGGGGAAGTTCACCCCTCCACTTT
CASSDLPRGSSPLHF
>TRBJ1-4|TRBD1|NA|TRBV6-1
TGTGCCAGCAGAGAAAGACAGGGGGCTAGGGTCGGAAATGAAAAACTGTTTTTT
CASRERQGARVGNEKLFF
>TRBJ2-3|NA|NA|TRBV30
TGTGCCTGGAGTCAGGGAAGCACAGATACGCAGTATTTT
CAWSQGSTDTQYF
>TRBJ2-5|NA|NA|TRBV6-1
TGTGCCAGCAGCAGCCCTTTCCGGGGAGAGACCCAGTACTTC
CASSSPFRGETQYF
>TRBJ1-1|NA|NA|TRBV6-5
TGTGCCAGCAGTCGACAGGATAAGGCTTTCTTT
CASSRQDKAFF
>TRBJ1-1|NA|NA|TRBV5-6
TGTGCCAGCAGCTTGGGTCCCTCCGGGGGCACTGAAGCTTTCTTT
CASSLGPSGGTEAFF
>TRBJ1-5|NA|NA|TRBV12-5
TGTGCTAGTGGTTTTGGGGGGGATCAGCCCCAGCATTTT
CASGFGGDQPQHF
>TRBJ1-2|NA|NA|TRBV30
TGTGCCTGGAGCTCTCAGGGGACCACGGGTGGCTACACCTTC
CAWSSQGTTGGYTF
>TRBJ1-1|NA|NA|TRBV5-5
TGTGCCAGCAGCTCCTTTGACGGGGTAAACACTGAAGCTTTCTTT
CASSSFDGVNTEAFF
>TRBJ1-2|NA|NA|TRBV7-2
TGTGCCAGCAGCTTAGACCAGGGAGGATATGGCTACACCTTC
CASSLDQGGYGYTF
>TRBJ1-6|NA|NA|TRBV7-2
TGTGCCAGCAGCTCCCCGAGGGTGGGACTGAATTCACCCCTCCACTTT
CASSSPRVGLNSPLHF
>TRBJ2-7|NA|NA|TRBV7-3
TGTGCCAGCAGCTTGGAGCCCTCCGTGGAGCAGTACTTC
CASSLEPSVEQYF
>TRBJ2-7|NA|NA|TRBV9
TGTGCCCTTCGGGGGGCCAAAGGCTACGAGCAGTACTTC
CALRGAKGYEQYF
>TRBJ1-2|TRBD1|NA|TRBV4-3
TGCGCCAGCAGCCTCGGACAGGGGGACTATGGCTACACCTTC
CASSLGQGDYGYTF
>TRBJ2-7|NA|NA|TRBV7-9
TGTGCCAGCAGCTTCACTAGATCCTCCTACGAGCAGTACTTC
CASSFTRSSYEQYF
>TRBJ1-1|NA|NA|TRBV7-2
TGTGCCAGCAGCTTAGAATGGGGCAGGGCAACTGAGACTGAAGCTTTCTTT
CASSLEWGRATETEAFF
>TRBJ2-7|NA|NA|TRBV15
TGTGCCACCAGCTTTGGTGGGGGGTCTTCCGTATACGAGCAGTACTTC
CATSFGGGSSVYEQYF
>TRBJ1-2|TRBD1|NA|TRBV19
TGTGCCAGTAGTAGCAGACAGGGGGCTTATGGCTACACCTTC
CASSSRQGAYGYTF
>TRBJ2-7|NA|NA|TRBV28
TGTGCCAGCAGGCCCGGAGACAGACCCTTTTACGAGCAGTACTTC
CASRPGDRPFYEQYF
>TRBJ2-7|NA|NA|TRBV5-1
TGCGCCAGCAGCTTAGGCAGGATTCCTTACGAGCAGTACTTC
CASSLGRIPYEQYF
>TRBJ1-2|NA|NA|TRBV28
TGTGCTTTGCGAGCGGGTGGGGCTAACTATGGCTACACCTTC
CALRAGGANYGYTF
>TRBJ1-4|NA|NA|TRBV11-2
TGTGCCAGCAGCTTAGAGGGGGGACTACATCTGTTTTTT
CASSLEGGLHLFF
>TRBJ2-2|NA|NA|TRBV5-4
TGTGCCAGCAGGCCGAGTGGGGGCAAGAACACCGGGGAGCTGTTTTTT
CASRPSGGKNTGELFF
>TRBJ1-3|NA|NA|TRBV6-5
TGTGCCAGCAGTTACGCTCCCAGCGTCTCTGGAAACACCATATATTTT
CASSYAPSVSGNTIYF
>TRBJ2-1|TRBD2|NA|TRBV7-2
TGTGCCAGCAGCTCATACACTAGCGATCGGGAGCAGTTCTTC
CASSSYTSDREQFF
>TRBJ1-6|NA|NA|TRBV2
TGTGCCAGCAGTGAACTTACGAGCGGTTCACCCCTCCACTTT
CASSELTSGSPLHF